Included here is one TCR beta chain sequence, with context. The antigen is unknown. Assay used: immunoSEQ multiplex PCR; TCRdb lists only in-frame clones, some missing. The repertoire holds over 2,000,000 clones, with approximately 92% as singletons. The data are from a study of shared clonotypes between healthy human individuals. The overall study: CD4 naive and CD4 memory each took three plates per donor, while CD8 naive took two and CD8 memory one.

General study points: Read depth was anticipated to influence clonotype sharing among donors. The small donor group covered limited genetic and exposure diversity.

CDR1 is SGHAT and CDR2 is FQNNGV in the germline V gene. V was pared by 5 bases and J by 2 bases, with 5 bases of the junction left unmatched. The CDR3 loop spans 16 amino acids. Naive CD8 cells were CD45RO-negative, positively selected for CCR7, excluding terminally differentiated effector memory CD45RA+ cells. This sequence was found in a man younger than 35 in good health. Some clones in this sample may be carry-over from other donors' samples. The sequenced sample was naive CD8+ T cells from PBMCs. The chain carries TRBV11-2 and TRBJ2-2, with 10 bases fitting TRBD2. CDR3 loop: CASSGGLAANTGELFF. CDR3 nucleotides: TGTGCCAGCAGCGGAGGACTAGCGGCCAACACCGGGGAGCTGTTTTTT.